A selection of T cell receptor beta chains follows, all from one sample in a study of OX40 agonist ivuxolimab in advanced cancers. Method: immunoSEQ multiplex PCR; TCRdb's copy keeps in-frame clones and lacks some. This table has under 25,000 clones, about 80% appearing once. Sequencing used CD4+ or CD8+ T cells sorted from blood, obtained in a trial of the OX40 agonist ivuxolimab. Every receptor here comes from an adult with an advanced solid tumor such as melanoma, head and neck, liver or kidney cancer. CDR3s leave out the opening cysteine and the closing phenylalanine or tryptophan. The order of the fields is CDR3 protein, V gene, J gene.

ASSYNSPFLSGSYEQY	TRBV5-4	TRBJ2-7
ASSGDRGRAGELF	TRBV9	TRBJ2-2
ASSLNPGNYEQY	TRBV7-8	TRBJ2-7
ASSYAGPTEAF	TRBV6-5	TRBJ1-1
ASNPGTGAYGYT	TRBV5-4	TRBJ1-2
ASSVEGLELNEQF	TRBV9	TRBJ2-1
ASSQEPSTEAF	TRBV4-1	TRBJ1-1
ASSFGQGYGYT	TRBV7-9	TRBJ1-2
ASSLRDREDYGYT	TRBV18	TRBJ1-2
ASSPRRRYEQY	TRBV5-6	TRBJ2-7
ASSLFGTGREGNEQY	TRBV7-3	TRBJ2-7
ASSVALNTEAF	TRBV6-6	TRBJ1-1
ASTGGSGNTIY	TRBV7-9	TRBJ1-3
ASAISAYTGELF	TRBV7-7	TRBJ2-2
AWSATGGNQPQH	TRBV30	TRBJ1-5
ASSEDVGPNTEAF	TRBV6-1	TRBJ1-1
ASSLEVEYNEQF	TRBV7-8	TRBJ2-1
ASSFPGQGNEQF	TRBV27	TRBJ2-1
ASSEQGRDEQY	TRBV9	TRBJ2-7
ASSFPLGPPGGYT	TRBV7-2	TRBJ1-2
AISESEASGRTDTQY	TRBV10-3	TRBJ2-3
ASSSPIAGGAVNEQF	TRBV27	TRBJ2-1
SVLGLGEEY	TRBV29-1	TRBJ2-7
ASSVGASTEAF	TRBV19	TRBJ1-1
AFKGLAGVYTQY	TRBV30	TRBJ2-3
ASSNTNEQY	TRBV6-1	TRBJ2-7
ASSYSTARGEQY	TRBV6-5	TRBJ2-7
ASSQGLAYEQF	TRBV14	TRBJ2-1
ASSYPDEQY	TRBV6-4	TRBJ2-7
ASSLTRQGERNEQF	TRBV7-3	TRBJ2-1
ASSSSTGNEQF	TRBV5-1	TRBJ2-1
ASSSRLEQY	TRBV7-3	TRBJ2-7
ASSRSPPDTQY	TRBV7-6	TRBJ2-3
SAWTGNTEAF	TRBV29-1	TRBJ1-1
AWHPGLAGVGGADTQY	TRBV30	TRBJ2-3
AGKTDVMNTEAF	TRBV6-5	TRBJ1-1
ASRTEGWQPQH	TRBV28	TRBJ1-5
ASTSPLTSGTDTQY	TRBV13	TRBJ2-3
ASSPMRQDYGYT	TRBV4-1	TRBJ1-2
ASSVSGTGKNTEAF	TRBV5-1	TRBJ1-1
ASSASTDRGTEAF	TRBV27	TRBJ1-1
ASSLYPRPVQLSNQPQH	TRBV27	TRBJ1-5
ASSDRKGATGANVLT	TRBV9	TRBJ2-6
ASSSGTGGTGELF	TRBV6-4	TRBJ2-2
ASSSGTSGASYEQY	TRBV6-5	TRBJ2-7
ASSFRTVNTEAF	TRBV5-8	TRBJ1-1
ATSILINTEAF	TRBV15	TRBJ1-1
ASSTQGTTYSYEQY	TRBV27	TRBJ2-7
ASSHRKEGLEQF	TRBV4-2	TRBJ2-1